Here is one TCR beta chain with its context. Its antigen target is currently unknown. Base quality data are lacking; no much larger clone is found one base away. TCRbeta CDR3 regions were sequenced with the immunoSEQ Assay. After extraction, genomic DNA underwent amplification by bias-controlled multiplex PCR, followed by high-throughput sequencing. In the authors' own workflow: To quantify the absolute abundance of every unique TCRbeta CDR3 region, sequences were collapsed and filtered. T cell fraction was estimated by normalizing TCRbeta template counts to usable DNA, with usable DNA measured through amplification of reference genes found in all nucleated cells. Repertoire TCRs were annotated as SARS-CoV-2-specific by exact matching of V gene, CDR3 amino acid sequence and J gene to a known reactive TCR set. The reference SARS-CoV-2 TCR set was derived from MIRA and filtered for enrichment in COVID-19-positive ImmuneCODE repertoires, a step that removed public or cross-reactive TCRs. Based on the MIRA antigens, annotated TCRs were further analysed at the level of specific ORF or position within ORF. Breadth was defined as annotated unique rearrangements over total unique productive rearrangements; depth was the summed frequency of those rearrangements. TCR breadth was compared between groups using two-sided Wilcoxon rank-sum tests. TCRdb provides this immuneACCESS table in a form limited to in-frame rearrangements. Some clones are lacking; in checked studies, under half of them reflect an unresolved V gene, and why the rest are absent is not known. V and J calls and clone size are copied from that table; D and trimming were computed from the DNA. The table for this sample lists under 600,000 clones; about 88% of them were counted only once. Jointly, the top ten make up about 1.5% of the sample.

This entry comes from a study of Ad26.COV2.S vaccination and SARS-CoV-2 variants (TCRdb year 2021). Concerning the study at large: Vaccine-arm donors came from COV1001, a multicentre, randomized, double-blind, placebo-controlled phase I-IIa trial of Ad26.COV2.S in healthy adults. Ad26.COV2.S was given intramuscularly at 5x10^10 or 1x10^11 viral particles, as a single shot or as two shots 56 days apart. Sequencing of the TCRbeta repertoire served to evaluate the specificity and breadth of SARS-CoV-2-reactive T cell receptors following Ad26.COV2.S vaccination. The TCR-sequenced set comprised around 30 samples: some 20 Ad26.COV2.S vaccine recipients, 5 placebo recipients and 8 SARS-CoV-2 convalescent individuals. Trial participants were randomized into five groups of five: low-dose or high-dose Ad26.COV2.S given once or twice, or placebo on both occasions. Throughout the experiments and outcome assessment, investigators stayed blinded to trial group allocation.

Summary of the overall study and its limitations: The study was not powered for comparison of responses between vaccine doses or regimens. Comparable non-spike TCR breadth was observed between vaccine and placebo recipients, consistent with only spike being contained in the vaccine. According to the authors, total T cell responses may have been underestimated by the TCR breadth and depth analyses. Ad26.COV2.S recipients had higher spike-specific TCR breadth than placebo recipients (P = 0.0014). After vaccination, substantial breadth of spike-specific CD8+ and CD4+ T cell responses was reported.

This specimen's treatment or condition label, per the study, means: roughly 19 received Ad26.COV2.S at low or high dose, single or two shots; five or six received placebo; per-sample allocation not given. Repertoires of vaccine and placebo recipients were sequenced from samples collected on day 63 after the first injection. In Cohort 1b, more than 20 adults aged 18-55 years were enrolled at a single site in Boston, USA, between 29 July and 7 August 2020. Ad26.COV2.S was a replication-incompetent adenovirus type 26 vector that expressed a prefusion-stabilized SARS-CoV-2 spike protein derived from the original Wuhan strain. V is shortened by 1 base, J by 2 bases, and the region joining them spans 8 bases. CDR1 is given as MGHRA and CDR2 as YSYEKL, both from the germline V gene. Including the terminal cysteine and phenylalanine, the CDR3 comprises 14 residues. Solely the CDR3 DNA is kept, with 42 bases framed from the first base.

Specimen: peripheral blood, collected in a trial of Ad26.COV2.S vaccine versus placebo. This TCR was recovered from a person between 18 and 65 years old who received the Ad26.COV2.S COVID-19 vaccine or a placebo. Recombination joined TRBV4-1 with TRBJ1-2, with TRBD1 perhaps the D gene, on 6 matching bases. The CDR3 sequence is CASSQATGNYGYTF. The DNA sequence is TGCGCCAGCAGCCAAGCAACAGGGAACTATGGCTACACCTTC.